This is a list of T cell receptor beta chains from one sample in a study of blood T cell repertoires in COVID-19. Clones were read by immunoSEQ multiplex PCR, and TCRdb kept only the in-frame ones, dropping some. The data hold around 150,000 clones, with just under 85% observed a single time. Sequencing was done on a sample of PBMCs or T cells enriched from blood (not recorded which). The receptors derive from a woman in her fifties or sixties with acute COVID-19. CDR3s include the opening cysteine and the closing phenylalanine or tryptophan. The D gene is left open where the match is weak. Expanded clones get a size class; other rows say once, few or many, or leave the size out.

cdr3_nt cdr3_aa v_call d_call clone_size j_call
TGTGCCACCGGTGATACTTCGGGGAGGACAGGGCCTTATGGCTACACCTTC CATGDTSGRTGPYGYTF TRBV28 TRBD1 once TRBJ1-2
TGTGCCAGCAGTGGATGGACAGGGACCTACGAGCAGTACTTC CASSGWTGTYEQYF TRBV2 TRBD1 - TRBJ2-7
TGTGCCAGCAGCCAGTCGCAGAACACTGAAGCTTTCTTT CASSQSQNTEAFF TRBV6-5 - few TRBJ1-1
TGTGCCGGCCGAACAGGGGTTATCCTAGGGTACTATGGCTACACCTTC CAGRTGVILGYYGYTF TRBV25-1 TRBD1 few TRBJ1-2
TGTGCCAGCAGTCCGGACAGGGTGCGCTACAATGAGCAGTTCTTC CASSPDRVRYNEQFF TRBV7-3 TRBD1 - TRBJ2-1
TGTGCCAGCAGCACAATCGGACTAGCGGGAATATCGAACACCGGGGAGCTGTTTTTT CASSTIGLAGISNTGELFF TRBV5-4 TRBD2 few TRBJ2-2
TGTGCCAGCAGCCGTAAGGGACAGCCCCGGGTTTCACCCCTCCACTTT CASSRKGQPRVSPLHF TRBV3-1/TRBV3-2 TRBD1 - TRBJ1-6
TGTGCCAGCACAGCGGGAGAGTACCGCTACGAGCAGTACTTC CASTAGEYRYEQYF TRBV2 TRBD2 - TRBJ2-7
TGTGCCAGCTCATCCTACAGGGGGCTGGATACCGGGGAGCTGTTTTTT CASSSYRGLDTGELFF TRBV18 TRBD1 - TRBJ2-2
TGTGCCAGCAGCTTGGGGCACACATACTCTGGAAACACCATATATTTT CASSLGHTYSGNTIYF TRBV5-5 - - TRBJ1-3
TGTGCCAGCAGAGAGGGAGGGGCTCACACCGGGGAGCTGTTTTTT CASREGGAHTGELFF TRBV28 TRBD2 - TRBJ2-2
TGTGCCAGCAGCCACCCCTCGGACAGTAACTATGGCTACACCTTC CASSHPSDSNYGYTF TRBV3-1/TRBV3-2 - - TRBJ1-2